This T cell receptor beta chain was found in a study of breast tumors, draining lymph nodes, adjacent tissues. This clonotype was seen ten or more times. Its antigen is not identified. Breast cancer patients provided tissue from their axillary draining lymph nodes. The study, taken as a whole, reports: Compared with lymph nodes, tumors were less diverse; compared with nontumor tissue, more. Compared with basal-like, luminal-like tumors shared significantly more repertoire with nontumor tissue. The lymph node origin of tumor T cells was framed as consistent with a hypothesis, not demonstrated. Most tumor T cells seemingly derive from lymph node, then expand in tumor.

Each CDR3 protein gets one entry after TCRdb re-called the multiplex PCR reads with MiXCR. The table records 180,000 or so distinct CDR3 sequences, around 35% of them present only once. The germline V gene encodes CDR1 LGHNA and CDR2 YSLEER. The CDR3 runs 15 residues. V lost 0 bases and J lost 10; bases outside the gene matches: 6. This receptor was identified in a female donor with breast cancer. Some clones in this sample may be carry-over from other donors' samples. The gene calls are TRBV4-3 and TRBJ2-1; 10 bases map to TRBD2. The sequencing sample was made of axillary lymph node tissue. CDR3 region: CASSQDQGLAFEQFF. The CDR3 DNA reads as TGCGCCAGCAGCCAAGATCAGGGACTAGCGTTCGAGCAGTTCTTC.